Below, 6 T cell receptor beta chains from the same sample are listed, as sequenced in a study of T cell repertoires in cytomegalovirus infection. TCRdb analysed the reads with MiXCR anew, one entry per CDR3 protein. This table has roughly 90,000 distinct CDR3 sequences, about 29% appearing once. The antigens these receptors bind are not known. The input for sequencing was CD8+ T cells from cultured PBMCs, taken from culture after CMV antigen stimulation. The receptors were gathered from a human donor in good health (CMV status not recorded). Some clones in this sample may be carry-over from other donors' samples.

The chain combines TRBV5-6 with TRBJ2-2; tentatively, D is TRBD1 (6 bases). V was trimmed by 4 bases and J by 6 bases, leaving 10 bases between them. The CDR3 runs 13 residues. CDR1 SGHDT and CDR2 YYEEEE come from the germline V gene. Here the CDR3 DNA reads TGTGCCAGCAGCCCCGGACAGTCCGGGGAGCTGTTTTTT. Its translation: CASSPGQSGELFF.

The V and J genes are TRBV7-9 and TRBJ1-1, with 7 bases matching TRBD1. This CDR3 comprises 15 residues. Trimming at V came to 6 bases and at J to 0 bases, leaving 7 bases not matched to a gene. Germline CDR1 is SEHNR and CDR2 is FQNEAQ (reference sequence). This CDR3 reads CASSFGQALNTEAFF. For the CDR3, the DNA is TGTGCCAGCAGTTTTGGACAGGCCTTGAACACTGAAGCTTTCTTT.

The chain is built from TRBV7-2 and TRBJ2-5, with TRBD1 as a possible D gene (6 bases). From germline, CDR1 is SGHTA and CDR2 FQGNSA. The CDR3 spans 15 residues. The V end was cut by 1 base, the J end by 4 bases, with 13 bases between. Here the CDR3 DNA reads TGTGCCAGCAGCTTAGAGGTACAGGGTCCAGAGACCCAGTACTTC. This codes for CASSLEVQGPETQYF.

In this sample, this clonotype turned up a few times. V and J are TRBV19 and TRBJ2-3; 9 positions match TRBD1. The CDR3 contains 14 residues. V trimming: 6 bases; J trimming: 3 bases; junction bases outside the gene matches: 4. Germline loops: CDR1 LNHDA, CDR2 SQIVND (reference sequence). This CDR3 reads CASRWDRATDTQYF. The CDR3 DNA follows: TGTGCCAGTAGGTGGGACAGGGCGACAGATACGCAGTATTTT.

J is TRBJ1-2 and V is TRBV12-3 or TRBV12-4, with a tentative D call TRBD1 (5 bases). Between the trimmed V and J ends, which lost 3 bases and 7 bases, there was a span of 12 bases. CDR3 length equals 13 residues. CDR3 in DNA: TGTGCCAGCAGTTTGGGCAGGGCTTCTGGCTACACCTTC. It specifies CASSLGRASGYTF.

This chain joins TRBV2 and TRBJ2-7; 9 nucleotides agree with TRBD1. The trim removed 4 bases at V and 2 bases at J, leaving 9 bases unmatched. Germline CDR1 and CDR2: SNHLY and FYNNEI. The CDR3 runs to 16 residues. CDR3 nucleotide sequence: TGTGCCAGCAGTGGGTCCCGGGACAGGGCCCCCTACGAGCAGTACTTC. It yields the protein CASSGSRDRAPYEQYF. The full variable domain, completed using reference TRBV2 and TRBJ2-7, is EPEVTQTPSHQVTQMGQEVILRCVPISNHLYFYWYRQILGQKVEFLVSFYNNEISEKSEIFDDQFSVERPDGSNFTLKIRSTKLEDSAMYFCASSGSRDRAPYEQYFGPGTRLTVT.